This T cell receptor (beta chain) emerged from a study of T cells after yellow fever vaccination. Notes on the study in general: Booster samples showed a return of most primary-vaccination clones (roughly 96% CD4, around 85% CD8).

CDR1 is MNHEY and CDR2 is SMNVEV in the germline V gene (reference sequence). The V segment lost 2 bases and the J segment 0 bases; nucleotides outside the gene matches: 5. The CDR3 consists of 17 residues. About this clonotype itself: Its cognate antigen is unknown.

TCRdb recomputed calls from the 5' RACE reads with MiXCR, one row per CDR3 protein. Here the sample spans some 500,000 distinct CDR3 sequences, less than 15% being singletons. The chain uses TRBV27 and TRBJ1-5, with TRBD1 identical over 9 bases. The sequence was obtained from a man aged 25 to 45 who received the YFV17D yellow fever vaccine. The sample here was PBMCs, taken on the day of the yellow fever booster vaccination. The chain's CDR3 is CASSLTTGGLSNQPQHF. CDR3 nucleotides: TGTGCCAGCAGTTTAACGACAGGGGGTCTTAGCAATCAGCCCCAGCATTTT.